Listed below are T cell receptor beta chains from one sample, sequenced in a study of T cell responses to AZD1222 COVID-19 vaccine. Sequencing was performed with immunoSEQ multiplex PCR; in TCRdb, only in-frame clones are kept and a portion is missing. The sample shows about 170,000 clones, roughly 89% of them seen only once. The sequenced sample was peripheral blood, obtained 28 days after the second AZD1222 dose. The receptor set was obtained from an adult who received the AZD1222 COVID-19 vaccine. Both conserved end residues are part of each CDR3. A D gene is named only where the DNA matches it firmly. Part of the rows lack a size; the others show once, few, many or a class for expanded clones.

J gene: TRBJ1-1
D gene: NA
V gene: TRBV12-5
clone size: NA
CDR3 protein: CASGSPWGGTEAFF
CDR3 DNA: TGTGCTAGTGGTTCCCCCTGGGGAGGCACTGAAGCTTTCTTT

J gene: TRBJ2-1
D gene: NA
V gene: TRBV11-3
clone size: once
CDR3 protein: CASSAQGNPTNEQFF
CDR3 DNA: TGTGCCAGCAGCGCGCAGGGGAACCCCACCAATGAGCAGTTCTTC

J gene: TRBJ2-1
D gene: TRBD2
V gene: TRBV2
clone size: NA
CDR3 protein: CASNGPGLRQFF
CDR3 DNA: TGTGCCAGCAATGGACCGGGACTACGTCAGTTCTTC

J gene: TRBJ1-6
D gene: NA
V gene: TRBV19
clone size: NA
CDR3 protein: CASRTPLHF
CDR3 DNA: TGTGCCAGCAGAACACCCCTCCACTTT

J gene: TRBJ1-3
D gene: NA
V gene: TRBV7-9
clone size: NA
CDR3 protein: CASSLLRSGDSDF
CDR3 DNA: TGTGCCAGCAGCTTATTACGTTCGGGGGATTCGGATTTT

J gene: TRBJ1-2
D gene: NA
V gene: TRBV10-3
clone size: NA
CDR3 protein: CAISFTDVQQGVYTF
CDR3 DNA: TGTGCCATCAGCTTTACGGACGTTCAGCAAGGGGTCTACACCTTC

J gene: TRBJ2-1
D gene: NA
V gene: TRBV3-1/TRBV3-2
clone size: NA
CDR3 protein: CASSLGPSHSYNEQFF
CDR3 DNA: TGTGCCAGCAGCCTGGGGCCATCGCACTCCTACAATGAGCAGTTCTTC

J gene: TRBJ2-5
D gene: NA
V gene: TRBV7-2
clone size: NA
CDR3 protein: CASSWDGLSRETQYF
CDR3 DNA: TGTGCCAGCAGCTGGGACGGGCTATCAAGGGAGACCCAGTACTTC

J gene: TRBJ1-3
D gene: NA
V gene: TRBV7-9
clone size: NA
CDR3 protein: CASSLGNTIYF
CDR3 DNA: TGTGCCAGCAGCTTGGGGAACACCATATATTTT

J gene: TRBJ2-7
D gene: TRBD1
V gene: TRBV3-1/TRBV3-2
clone size: NA
CDR3 protein: CASSLETGRSEQYF
CDR3 DNA: TGTGCCAGCAGCTTAGAGACAGGGCGCTCCGAGCAGTACTTC

J gene: TRBJ1-1
D gene: TRBD1
V gene: TRBV19
clone size: NA
CDR3 protein: CASSVTGLNTEAFF
CDR3 DNA: TGTGCCAGTAGTGTGACAGGGTTGAACACTGAAGCTTTCTTT

J gene: TRBJ1-2
D gene: TRBD1
V gene: TRBV7-8
clone size: NA
CDR3 protein: CASSLGDRGAGGYTF
CDR3 DNA: TGTGCCAGCAGCTTAGGGGACAGGGGCGCTGGCGGCTACACCTTC

J gene: TRBJ2-4
D gene: NA
V gene: TRBV15
clone size: NA
CDR3 protein: CATSRVGATKNIQYF
CDR3 DNA: TGTGCCACCAGCAGAGTGGGGGCTACCAAAAACATTCAGTACTTC

J gene: TRBJ2-7
D gene: NA
V gene: TRBV7-6
clone size: NA
CDR3 protein: CASSPVGDEEQYF
CDR3 DNA: TGTGCCAGCAGCCCCGTGGGGGATGAAGAGCAGTACTTC

J gene: TRBJ1-1
D gene: NA
V gene: TRBV19
clone size: NA
CDR3 protein: CASSWTDKAFF
CDR3 DNA: TGTGCCAGTAGTTGGACGGACAAAGCTTTCTTT

J gene: TRBJ1-2
D gene: NA
V gene: TRBV19
clone size: NA
CDR3 protein: CASSIWGYGYTF
CDR3 DNA: TGTGCCAGTAGTATATGGGGGTATGGCTACACCTTC

J gene: TRBJ2-3
D gene: TRBD2
V gene: TRBV7-9
clone size: few
CDR3 protein: CASMKALAGKNTQYF
CDR3 DNA: TGTGCCAGCATGAAGGCCCTAGCGGGGAAGAATACGCAGTATTTT

J gene: TRBJ1-1
D gene: TRBD1
V gene: TRBV27
clone size: NA
CDR3 protein: CASSLEQGGSEAFF
CDR3 DNA: TGTGCCAGCAGCCTAGAGCAGGGGGGGTCTGAAGCTTTCTTT

J gene: TRBJ1-4
D gene: TRBD1
V gene: TRBV7-2
clone size: NA
CDR3 protein: CASSLAPGQGGEKLFF
CDR3 DNA: TGTGCCAGCAGCTTAGCCCCCGGACAGGGGGGTGAAAAACTGTTTTTT

J gene: TRBJ2-7
D gene: NA
V gene: TRBV5-4
clone size: NA
CDR3 protein: CASSKLDGEFYEQYF
CDR3 DNA: TGTGCCAGCAGCAAGTTGGATGGGGAGTTCTACGAGCAGTACTTC

J gene: TRBJ2-7
D gene: TRBD1
V gene: TRBV10-3
clone size: NA
CDR3 protein: CAITDEGDRAHEQYF
CDR3 DNA: TGTGCCATCACCGACGAAGGGGACAGGGCCCACGAGCAGTACTTC

J gene: TRBJ1-2
D gene: NA
V gene: TRBV7-8
clone size: NA
CDR3 protein: CASSLASGPYGYTF
CDR3 DNA: TGTGCCAGCAGCTTAGCCTCGGGACCCTATGGCTACACCTTC

J gene: TRBJ2-7
D gene: NA
V gene: TRBV3-1/TRBV3-2
clone size: NA
CDR3 protein: CASSQGQGGSYEQYF
CDR3 DNA: TGTGCCAGCAGCCAAGGGCAGGGCGGCAGCTACGAGCAGTACTTC

J gene: TRBJ2-2
D gene: TRBD1
V gene: TRBV14
clone size: NA
CDR3 protein: CASSPLDRGATGELFF
CDR3 DNA: TGTGCCAGCAGCCCCCTAGACAGGGGGGCCACCGGGGAGCTGTTTTTT

J gene: TRBJ1-1
D gene: TRBD1
V gene: TRBV19
clone size: NA
CDR3 protein: CASSNAWDRGGNTEAFF
CDR3 DNA: TGTGCCAGTAGTAACGCCTGGGACAGGGGGGGAAACACTGAAGCTTTCTTT

J gene: TRBJ2-5
D gene: TRBD2
V gene: TRBV24-1
clone size: NA
CDR3 protein: CATSNGLAGAQETQYF
CDR3 DNA: TGTGCCACCAGTAACGGACTAGCGGGGGCCCAAGAGACCCAGTACTTC

J gene: TRBJ2-7
D gene: TRBD1
V gene: TRBV7-8
clone size: NA
CDR3 protein: CASSFDRVDYEQYF
CDR3 DNA: TGTGCCAGCAGCTTCGACAGGGTAGACTACGAGCAGTACTTC

J gene: TRBJ2-5
D gene: NA
V gene: TRBV5-1
clone size: NA
CDR3 protein: CASALNPGEETQYF
CDR3 DNA: TGCGCCAGCGCCCTTAACCCGGGGGAAGAGACCCAGTACTTC

J gene: TRBJ2-7
D gene: TRBD1
V gene: TRBV30
clone size: NA
CDR3 protein: CAWSERLRDSSYEQYF
CDR3 DNA: TGTGCCTGGAGTGAGAGGCTCCGGGACAGTTCCTACGAGCAGTACTTC

J gene: TRBJ1-1
D gene: NA
V gene: TRBV3-1/TRBV3-2
clone size: NA
CDR3 protein: CASSQDPDPGTEAFF
CDR3 DNA: TGTGCCAGCAGCCAAGATCCTGACCCGGGCACTGAAGCTTTCTTT

J gene: TRBJ2-2
D gene: NA
V gene: TRBV6-4
clone size: NA
CDR3 protein: CASSPGEIGELFF
CDR3 DNA: TGTGCCAGCAGTCCAGGGGAAATCGGGGAGCTGTTTTTT

J gene: TRBJ1-3
D gene: NA
V gene: TRBV9
clone size: NA
CDR3 protein: CASSSANSGNTIYF
CDR3 DNA: TGTGCCAGCAGCTCGGCAAACTCTGGAAACACCATATATTTT

J gene: TRBJ2-7
D gene: TRBD2
V gene: TRBV4-2
clone size: once
CDR3 protein: CASSQDGIAGTYEQYF
CDR3 DNA: TGTGCCAGCAGCCAAGACGGTATAGCGGGGACCTACGAGCAGTACTTC

J gene: TRBJ1-1
D gene: NA
V gene: TRBV7-6
clone size: NA
CDR3 protein: CASSLENGWGSEAFF
CDR3 DNA: TGTGCCAGCAGCTTAGAAAACGGGTGGGGCTCTGAAGCTTTCTTT

J gene: TRBJ1-6
D gene: NA
V gene: TRBV5-5
clone size: NA
CDR3 protein: CASSRGYNSPLHF
CDR3 DNA: TGTGCCAGCAGCAGAGGTTATAATTCACCCCTCCACTTT